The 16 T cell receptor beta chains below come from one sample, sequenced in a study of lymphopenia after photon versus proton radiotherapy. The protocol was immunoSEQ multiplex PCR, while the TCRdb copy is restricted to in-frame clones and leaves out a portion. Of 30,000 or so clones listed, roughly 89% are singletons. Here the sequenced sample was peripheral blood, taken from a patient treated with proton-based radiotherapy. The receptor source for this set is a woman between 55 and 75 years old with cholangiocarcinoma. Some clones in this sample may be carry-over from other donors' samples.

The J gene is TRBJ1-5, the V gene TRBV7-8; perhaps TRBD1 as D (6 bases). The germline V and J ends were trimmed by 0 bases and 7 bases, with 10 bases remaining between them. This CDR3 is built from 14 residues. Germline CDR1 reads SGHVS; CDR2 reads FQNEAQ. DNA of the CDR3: TGTGCCAGCAGCTTAGCCGCAGGGGTCCAGCCCCAGCATTTT. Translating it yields CASSLAAGVQPQHF.

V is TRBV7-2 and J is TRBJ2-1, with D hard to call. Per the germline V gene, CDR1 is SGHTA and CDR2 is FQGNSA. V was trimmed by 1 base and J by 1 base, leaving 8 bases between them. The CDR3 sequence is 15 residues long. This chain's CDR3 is CASSLDYKSYNEQFF. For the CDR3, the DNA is TGTGCCAGCAGCTTAGATTATAAGTCCTACAATGAGCAGTTCTTC.

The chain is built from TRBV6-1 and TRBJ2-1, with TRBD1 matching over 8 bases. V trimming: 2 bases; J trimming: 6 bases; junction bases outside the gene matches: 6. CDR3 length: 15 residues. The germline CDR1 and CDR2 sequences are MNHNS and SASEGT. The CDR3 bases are TGTGCCAGCAGTGAATGCAGGGGGCCCGGCAATGAGCAGTTCTTC. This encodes CASSECRGPGNEQFF.

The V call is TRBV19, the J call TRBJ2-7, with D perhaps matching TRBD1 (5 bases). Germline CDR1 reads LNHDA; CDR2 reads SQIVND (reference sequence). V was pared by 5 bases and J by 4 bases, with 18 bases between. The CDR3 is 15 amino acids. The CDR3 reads CASSVLGAGRYEQYF. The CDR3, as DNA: TGTGCCAGTAGTGTGCTTGGGGCAGGGCGGTACGAGCAGTACTTC.

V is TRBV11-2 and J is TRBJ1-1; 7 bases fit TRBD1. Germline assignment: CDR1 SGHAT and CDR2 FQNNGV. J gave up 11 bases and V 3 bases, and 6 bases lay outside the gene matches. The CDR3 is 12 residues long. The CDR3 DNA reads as TGTGCCAGCAGCTTCGACAGGGTATACGCTTTCTTT. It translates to CASSFDRVYAFF. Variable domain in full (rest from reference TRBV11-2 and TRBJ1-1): EAGVAQSPRYKIIEKRQSVAFWCNPISGHATLYWYQQILGQGPKLLIQFQNNGVVDDSQLPKDRFSAERLKGVDSTLKIQPAKLEDSAVYLCASSFDRVYAFFGQGTRLTVV.

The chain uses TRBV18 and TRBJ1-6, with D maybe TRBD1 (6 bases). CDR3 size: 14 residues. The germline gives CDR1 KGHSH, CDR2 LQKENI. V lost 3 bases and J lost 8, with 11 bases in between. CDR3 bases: TGTGCCAGCTCACCGTACAGGGTGTATTCACCCCTCCACTTT. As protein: CASSPYRVYSPLHF.

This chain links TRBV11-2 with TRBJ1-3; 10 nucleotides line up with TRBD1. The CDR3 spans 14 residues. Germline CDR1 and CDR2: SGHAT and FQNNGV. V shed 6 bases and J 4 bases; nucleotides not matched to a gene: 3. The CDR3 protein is CASSDRGLGNTIYF. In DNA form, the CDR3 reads TGTGCCAGCAGTGACAGGGGGCTCGGAAACACCATATATTTT.

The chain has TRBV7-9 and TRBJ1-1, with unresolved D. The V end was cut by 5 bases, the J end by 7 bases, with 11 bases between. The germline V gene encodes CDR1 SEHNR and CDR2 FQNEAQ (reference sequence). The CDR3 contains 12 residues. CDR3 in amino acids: CASSRDVIEAFF. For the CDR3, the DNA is TGTGCCAGCAGCAGGGATGTCATTGAAGCTTTCTTT.

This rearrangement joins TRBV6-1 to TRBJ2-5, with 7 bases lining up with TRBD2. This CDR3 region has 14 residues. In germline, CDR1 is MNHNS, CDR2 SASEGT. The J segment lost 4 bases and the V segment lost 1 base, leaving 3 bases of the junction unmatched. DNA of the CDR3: TGTGCCAGCAGTGAAGTCTGGGGGGGAGAGACCCAGTACTTC. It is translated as CASSEVWGGETQYF.

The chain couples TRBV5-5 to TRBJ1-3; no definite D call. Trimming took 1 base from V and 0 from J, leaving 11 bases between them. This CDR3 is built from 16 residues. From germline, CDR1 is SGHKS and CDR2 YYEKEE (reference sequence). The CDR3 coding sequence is TGTGCCAGCAGCTTGAACGTTCCAGCCTCTGGAAACACCATATATTTT. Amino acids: CASSLNVPASGNTIYF.

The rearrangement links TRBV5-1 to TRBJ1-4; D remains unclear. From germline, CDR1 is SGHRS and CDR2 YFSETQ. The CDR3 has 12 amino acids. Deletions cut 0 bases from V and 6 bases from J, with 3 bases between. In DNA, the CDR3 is TGCGCCAGCAGCTTGGGGGATGAAAAACTGTTTTTT. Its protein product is CASSLGDEKLFF.

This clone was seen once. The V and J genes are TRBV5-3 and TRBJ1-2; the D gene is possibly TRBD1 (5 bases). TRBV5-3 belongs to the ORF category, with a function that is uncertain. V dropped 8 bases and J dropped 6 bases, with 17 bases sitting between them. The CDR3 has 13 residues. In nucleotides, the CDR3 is TGTGCCAGCAGCCCGGGACGGACCGATGGCTACACCTTC. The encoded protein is CASSPGRTDGYTF.

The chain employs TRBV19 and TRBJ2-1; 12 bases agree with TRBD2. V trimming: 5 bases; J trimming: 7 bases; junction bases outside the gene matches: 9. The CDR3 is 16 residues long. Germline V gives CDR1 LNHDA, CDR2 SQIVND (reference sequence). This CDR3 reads CASSVGRTSGANEQFF. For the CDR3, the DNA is TGTGCCAGTAGTGTGGGTAGGACTAGCGGGGCTAATGAGCAGTTCTTC. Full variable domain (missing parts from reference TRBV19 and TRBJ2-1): DGGITQSPKYLFRKEGQNVTLSCEQNLNHDAMYWYRQDPGQGLRLIYYSQIVNDFQKGDIAEGYSVSREKKESFPLTVTSAQKNPTAFYLCASSVGRTSGANEQFFGPGTRLTVL.

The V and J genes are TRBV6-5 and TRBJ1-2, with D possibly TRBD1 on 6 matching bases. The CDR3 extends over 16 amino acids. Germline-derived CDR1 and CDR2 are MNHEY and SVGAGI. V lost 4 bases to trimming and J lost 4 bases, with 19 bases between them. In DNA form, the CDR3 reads TGTGCCAGCAGTTTCGATGCTGGGAGGGGGGCCTATGGCTACACCTTC. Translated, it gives CASSFDAGRGAYGYTF.

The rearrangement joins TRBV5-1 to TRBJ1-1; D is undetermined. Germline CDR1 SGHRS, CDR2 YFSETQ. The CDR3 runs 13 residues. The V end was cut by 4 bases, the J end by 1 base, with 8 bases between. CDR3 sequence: CASSTGKNTEAFF. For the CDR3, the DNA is TGCGCCAGCAGCACCGGGAAGAACACTGAAGCTTTCTTT.

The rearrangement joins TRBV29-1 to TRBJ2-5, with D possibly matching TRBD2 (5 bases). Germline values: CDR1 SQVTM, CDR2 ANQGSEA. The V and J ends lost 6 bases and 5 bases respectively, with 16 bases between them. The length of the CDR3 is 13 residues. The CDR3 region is CSVGQTTWETQYF. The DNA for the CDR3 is TGCAGCGTCGGGCAGACTACTTGGGAGACCCAGTACTTC.